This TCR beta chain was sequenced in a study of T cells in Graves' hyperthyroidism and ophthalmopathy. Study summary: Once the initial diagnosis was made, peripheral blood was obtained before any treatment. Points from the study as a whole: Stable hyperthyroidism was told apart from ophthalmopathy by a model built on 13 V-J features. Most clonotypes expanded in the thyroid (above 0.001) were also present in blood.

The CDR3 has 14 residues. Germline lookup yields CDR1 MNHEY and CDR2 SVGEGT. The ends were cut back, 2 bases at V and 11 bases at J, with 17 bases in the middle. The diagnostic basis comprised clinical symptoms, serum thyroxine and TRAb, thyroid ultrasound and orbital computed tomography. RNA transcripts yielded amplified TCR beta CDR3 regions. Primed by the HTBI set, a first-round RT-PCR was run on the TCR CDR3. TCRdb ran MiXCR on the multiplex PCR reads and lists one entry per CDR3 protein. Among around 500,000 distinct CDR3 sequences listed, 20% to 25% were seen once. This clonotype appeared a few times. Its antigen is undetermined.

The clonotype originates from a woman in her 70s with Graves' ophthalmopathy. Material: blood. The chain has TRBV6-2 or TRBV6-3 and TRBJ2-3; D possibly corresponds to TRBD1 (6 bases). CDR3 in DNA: TGTGCCAGCAGTTACGGGACACTTTCCCAGATGCAGTATTTT. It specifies CASSYGTLSQMQYF.